This T cell receptor beta chain was recovered during a study of blood T cells in healthy people across ages (dated by TCRdb to the mid-2010s). At the level of the whole study: Template switching captured roughly one uniquely barcoded TCR beta cDNA molecule per two T cells in model experiments. To avoid experimental bias, donors of different ages were spread randomly across the sequencing lanes. The donors were split into four age groups: young (average 16 years), middle-aged (about 40), aged (over 55) and long-lived (under 90). Age-related changes in TCR beta repertoire diversity were measured in the study by deep sequencing normalized with unique cDNA molecular identifiers. Two additional independent replicas of 1 million unique cDNA reads from the same blood draw were analyzed for two donors (one aged 18 to 30 and one aged 80 or older). General conclusions and limits of the study: Bulk unsorted PBMC profiling prevented conclusive comparison of naive and antigen-experienced compartments. There was a strong correlation between observed TCR beta diversity and the percentage of naive T cells measured by flow cytometry. Donor CMV infection status was unknown, potentially confounding age-related changes in expanded clonotypes. Observed TCR beta diversity per million T cells fell roughly linearly with age, and a significant reduction was already apparent by age approximately 40. Compared with the aged group, more naive CD4+ T cells, fewer expanded clones and increased TCR diversity were shown by the long-lived group, suggesting age selection. Estimates of total diversity from one million sequenced T cells were regarded as lower bounds and underestimates.

Regarding this clonotype: No antigen is known for it. Base quality data are lacking; no much larger clone is found one base away.

Cut back by 4 bases and 9 bases, the V and J ends lie 15 bases apart. CDR1 MNHEY and CDR2 SVGEGT were looked up in the germline V gene. Taken from cysteine to phenylalanine, the CDR3 has 13 residues. Just CDR3 DNA is preserved here, 39 bases in frame from base 1. The receptor library was made with 5' RACE. Data came from an Illumina HiSeq 2500. The second PCR ran for about 7 to 11 cycles and used a J-beta primer mix along with a sample-barcoded 5' primer. A unique molecular identifier was introduced onto each TCR beta cDNA molecule by a template-switch 5' adaptor carrying 12 random nucleotides. At least 2.5 million CDR3-containing paired-end reads were obtained from each sample. The Mint cDNA synthesis kit, primed by a TRBC-specific oligonucleotide, was used to synthesize first-strand cDNA from all RNA. After uracil-DNA glycosylase treatment, a first 18-cycle PCR used universal primers M1SS and BC2_uni_R on all cDNA. Per the original workflow: For normalization, 1 million high-quality reads, each with a distinct molecular identifier, were randomly selected from each sample. Instead of being binned into consensus sequences, reads with shared molecular identifiers were discarded. MiTCR, run with a Q25 quality threshold and the strictest error-elimination algorithm, handled CDR3 identification, clonotype clustering and error correction. Lower-bound total TCR beta diversity was estimated with a nonparametric unseen species model using Euler transformation. TCRdb itself trimmed the public reads at Q25 with fastp, ran MiXCR and retained productive beta chains. One record per CDR3 amino acid sequence lists the most common genes and DNA. These V and J calls derive from TCRdb rather than the authors' analysis. The sample table shows about 630,000 distinct CDR3 sequences, and 20% to 25% are seen once. 3.5% to 4% of the sample belongs to the ten largest clones.

Donors were 39 systemically healthy Caucasian individuals from Russia aged roughly 6 to 100 years. Roughly 10 milliliters of peripheral blood were drawn from each donor into EDTA-treated Vacutainer tubes. Ficoll-Paque density-gradient centrifugation was used to isolate PBMCs, with at least 7 million per sample. Total RNA, at least 5.5 micrograms per sample, was extracted from PBMCs with Trizol reagent. For every donor, flow cytometry on a PBMC aliquot measured the percentage of naive CD45RAhigh/CD27high T cells. This chain joins TRBV6-2 or TRBV6-3 to TRBJ2-5; the D call is possibly TRBD1 or TRBD2, each sharing 6 bases. Source material: blood. This clonotype was obtained from a man between 65 and 80 years old in good health. The CDR3 reads CASSFSGGPAQYF. The DNA reads as follows: TGTGCCAGCAGTTTTTCCGGGGGCCCGGCCCAGTACTTC.